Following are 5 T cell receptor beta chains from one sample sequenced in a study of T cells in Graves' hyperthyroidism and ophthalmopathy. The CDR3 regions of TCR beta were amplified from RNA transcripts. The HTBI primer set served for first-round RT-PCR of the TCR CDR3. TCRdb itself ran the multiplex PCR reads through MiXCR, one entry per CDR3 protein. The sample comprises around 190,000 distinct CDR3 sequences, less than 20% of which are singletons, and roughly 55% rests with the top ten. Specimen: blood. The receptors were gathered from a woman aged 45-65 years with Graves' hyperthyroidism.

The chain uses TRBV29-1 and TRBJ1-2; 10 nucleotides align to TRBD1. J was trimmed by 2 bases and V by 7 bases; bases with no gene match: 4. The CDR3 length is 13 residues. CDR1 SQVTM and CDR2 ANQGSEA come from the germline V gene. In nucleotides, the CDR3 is TGCAGCGCTGACAGGGGGCTCAACTATGGCTACACCTTC. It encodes CSADRGLNYGYTF.

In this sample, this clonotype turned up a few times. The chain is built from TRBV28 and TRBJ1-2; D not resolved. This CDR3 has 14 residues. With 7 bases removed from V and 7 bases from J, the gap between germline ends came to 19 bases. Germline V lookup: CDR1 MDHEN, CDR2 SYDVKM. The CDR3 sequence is CASNIRPSESGYTF. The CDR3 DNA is TGTGCCAGCAATATAAGGCCCAGTGAGAGTGGCTACACCTTC.

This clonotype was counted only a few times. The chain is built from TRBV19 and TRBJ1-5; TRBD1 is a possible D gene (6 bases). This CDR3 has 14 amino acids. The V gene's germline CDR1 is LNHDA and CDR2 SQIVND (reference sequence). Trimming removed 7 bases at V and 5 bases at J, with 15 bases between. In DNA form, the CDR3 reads TGTGCCAGTAAAAGGGTGGGGGCAGATCAGCCCCAGCATTTT. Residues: CASKRVGADQPQHF.

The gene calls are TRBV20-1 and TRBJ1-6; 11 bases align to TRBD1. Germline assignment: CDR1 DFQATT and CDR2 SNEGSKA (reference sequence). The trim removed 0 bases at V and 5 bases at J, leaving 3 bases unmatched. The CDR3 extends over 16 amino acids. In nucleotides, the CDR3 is TGCAGTGCTAGAGAATGGGGACAGGGGGATAATTCACCCCTCCACTTT. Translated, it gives CSAREWGQGDNSPLHF.

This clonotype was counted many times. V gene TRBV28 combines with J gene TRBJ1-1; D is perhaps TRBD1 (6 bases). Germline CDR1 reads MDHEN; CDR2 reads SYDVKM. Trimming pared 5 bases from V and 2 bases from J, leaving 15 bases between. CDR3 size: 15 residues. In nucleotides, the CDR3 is TGTGCCAGCAGTCCCAGGCGGGGGCAAAACACTGAAGCTTTCTTT. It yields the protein CASSPRRGQNTEAFF. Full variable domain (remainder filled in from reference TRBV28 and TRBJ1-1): DVKVTQSSRYLVKRTGEKVFLECVQDMDHENMFWYRQDPGLGLRLIYFSYDVKMKEKGDIPEGYSVSREKKERFSLILESASTNQTSMYLCASSPRRGQNTEAFFGQGTRLTVV.